These T cell receptor beta chains were read from a single sample in a study of immune characterization of retroperitoneal liposarcoma. TCRdb processed the PCR reads anew with MiXCR; each CDR3 protein has one entry. This sample has some 9,600 distinct CDR3 sequences, with over 35% found just once. Sequencing was done on a sample of tumor tissue. All receptors derive from a female donor with retroperitoneal liposarcoma. CDR3s include the opening cysteine and the closing phenylalanine or tryptophan. A D gene is named only where the DNA matches it firmly. Some rows have no size entry. The others give once, few or many, or a class for an expanded clone.

V gene: TRBV7-6; D gene: TRBD2; clone size: medium-sized; J gene: TRBJ2-5; CDR3 DNA: TGTGTCAGCAGCTTAGAGGGCGGGAGCCGGGAGCAGTACTTC; CDR3 protein: CVSSLEGGSREQYF
V gene: TRBV10-2; D gene: NA; clone size: NA; J gene: TRBJ1-2; CDR3 DNA: TGCGCCACCTCACCCACTACGTTGAGGGATGGCTACACCTTC; CDR3 protein: CATSPTTLRDGYTF
V gene: TRBV7-2; D gene: TRBD1; clone size: few; J gene: TRBJ2-4; CDR3 DNA: TGTGCCAGCAGGACGGACAGGGTCCAATACTTC; CDR3 protein: CASRTDRVQYF
V gene: TRBV6-1; D gene: NA; clone size: few; J gene: TRBJ2-1; CDR3 DNA: TGTGCCAGCAGTGAAGCGAACCCCGGGAGCTCCTACAATGAGCAGTTCTTC; CDR3 protein: CASSEANPGSSYNEQFF
V gene: TRBV6-6; D gene: NA; clone size: NA; J gene: TRBJ2-1; CDR3 DNA: TGTGCCAGCAGTTTCTTCGCGCGGGTCGGCGATGAGCAGTTCTTC; CDR3 protein: CASSFFARVGDEQFF
V gene: TRBV7-2; D gene: NA; clone size: medium-sized; J gene: TRBJ2-1; CDR3 DNA: TGTGCCAGCAGCCCTCTATGGGAGACCCAGTTCTTC; CDR3 protein: CASSPLWETQFF
V gene: TRBV10-3; D gene: NA; clone size: few; J gene: TRBJ2-5; CDR3 DNA: TGTGCCATCAGGGACGATAACCAAGAGACCCAGTACTTC; CDR3 protein: CAIRDDNQETQYF
V gene: TRBV6-5; D gene: TRBD2; clone size: NA; J gene: TRBJ2-1; CDR3 DNA: TGTGCCAGCAGACGACTAGCGGGGAGTGAGGGGCATGAGCAGTTCTTC; CDR3 protein: CASRRLAGSEGHEQFF
V gene: TRBV27; D gene: TRBD2; clone size: NA; J gene: TRBJ2-2; CDR3 DNA: TGTGCCAGCAAATCAATAGCGGGACTGACCACCGGGGAGCTGTTTTTT; CDR3 protein: CASKSIAGLTTGELFF
V gene: TRBV11-2; D gene: TRBD2; clone size: NA; J gene: TRBJ2-1; CDR3 DNA: TGTGCCAGCAGCTTTAGCGGGGGGGCCAATGAGCAGTTCTTC; CDR3 protein: CASSFSGGANEQFF
V gene: TRBV6-5; D gene: NA; clone size: NA; J gene: TRBJ2-1; CDR3 DNA: TGTGCCAGCAGTGTGAGCCCGCCGGCCTACAATGAGCAGTTCTTC; CDR3 protein: CASSVSPPAYNEQFF
V gene: TRBV27; D gene: NA; clone size: many; J gene: TRBJ2-7; CDR3 DNA: TGTGCCAGCAGTCTGACCTCTAACTCCTACGAGCAGTACTTC; CDR3 protein: CASSLTSNSYEQYF
V gene: TRBV6-2/TRBV6-3; D gene: NA; clone size: NA; J gene: TRBJ2-7; CDR3 DNA: TGTGCCAGCACCGATTTTAACGAGCAGTACTTC; CDR3 protein: CASTDFNEQYF
V gene: TRBV7-2; D gene: TRBD1; clone size: medium-sized; J gene: TRBJ2-4; CDR3 DNA: TGTGCCAGCAGCTTAAGTTCGGGACAGGGGAAAAACATTCAGTACTTC; CDR3 protein: CASSLSSGQGKNIQYF
V gene: TRBV12-3/TRBV12-4; D gene: NA; clone size: few; J gene: TRBJ2-7; CDR3 DNA: TGTGCCAGCAGGGCGAGCAGGGACTCCTACGAGCAGTACTTC; CDR3 protein: CASRASRDSYEQYF
V gene: TRBV10-1; D gene: TRBD1; clone size: few; J gene: TRBJ2-7; CDR3 DNA: TGCGCCAGCAGTGACAGGACAGGGGCCTACGAGCAGTACTTC; CDR3 protein: CASSDRTGAYEQYF